The clone carrying this T cell receptor (beta chain) came up once. The CDR3 loop spans 17 amino acids. Germline-derived CDR1 and CDR2 are LGHNA and YNFKEQ. V lost 0 bases, J lost 0 bases, and 12 bases lay in between. The sample belongs to a study of T cells in narcolepsy. The assay was immunoSEQ multiplex PCR, and TCRdb's table has in-frame clones only and misses some. The sample lists tens of thousands of clones, 87% occurring once. The chain uses TRBV4-2 and TRBJ1-3; D is unclear. The origin of this receptor is a human donor with narcolepsy. The sample was CD45RA- memory CD4+ T cells from PBMCs. The CDR3 sequence is CASSQDSGIGSGNTIYF. In nucleotides, the CDR3 is TGTGCCAGCAGCCAAGATTCAGGCATCGGCTCTGGAAACACCATATATTTT.